These T cell receptor beta chains were read from a single sample in a study of OX40 agonist ivuxolimab in advanced cancers. Generated by immunoSEQ multiplex PCR, the TCRdb table keeps only in-frame clones and is missing some. This table has about 62,000 clones, roughly 92% appearing once. Specimen: CD4+ or CD8+ T cells sorted from blood, collected in a trial of the OX40 agonist ivuxolimab. The receptors come from an adult with an advanced solid tumor such as melanoma, head and neck, liver or kidney cancer. The CDR3 runs from the conserved cysteine through the conserved F or W. The D gene is left open where the match is weak. Not every row has a clone size; where given, it reads once, few, many or a size class.

j_call | clone_size | d_call | v_call | cdr3_nt | cdr3_aa
TRBJ1-4 | once | - | TRBV27 | TGTGCCAGCAGTCCTCAGGGTCCGACTAATGAAAAACTGTTTTTT | CASSPQGPTNEKLFF
TRBJ1-1 | - | TRBD1 | TRBV7-3 | TGTGCCAGCAGCTTCTCGACAGGGGGTTTGAACACTGAAGCTTTCTTT | CASSFSTGGLNTEAFF
TRBJ1-2 | - | TRBD1 | TRBV29-1 | TGCAGCGTTGGACAGGCAGGGGGGGCCTATGGCTACACCTTC | CSVGQAGGAYGYTF
TRBJ1-2 | - | - | TRBV6-5 | TGTGCCAGCAGCCTCTCTACAGGGAAAGGCTACACCTTC | CASSLSTGKGYTF
TRBJ1-1 | - | - | TRBV5-6 | TGTGCCAGCAGCTTGGGCGGTTTTGGCAGGGCGGACACTGAAGCTTTCTTT | CASSLGGFGRADTEAFF
TRBJ1-5 | once | - | TRBV4-1 | TGCGCCAGCAGCCAAGATGATGGGCCAAATCAGCCCCAGCATTTT | CASSQDDGPNQPQHF
TRBJ1-1 | - | - | TRBV4-1 | TGCGCCAGCAGCCAGCTCCCAGGGAGTCCGCTAATGAACACTGAAGCTTTCTTT | CASSQLPGSPLMNTEAFF
TRBJ2-5 | - | - | TRBV7-2 | TGTGCCAGCAGAGGCAGATTATACCAAGAGACCCAGTACTTC | CASRGRLYQETQYF
TRBJ2-7 | - | TRBD1 | TRBV7-6 | TGTGCCAGCAGCACCCGCCAGGGGACAGACGCATACGAGCAGTACTTC | CASSTRQGTDAYEQYF
TRBJ1-2 | - | - | TRBV5-4 | TGTGCCAGCAGCACGGGAACAGGGACGGGGCATGGCTACACCTTC | CASSTGTGTGHGYTF
TRBJ2-7 | - | - | TRBV7-8 | TGTGCCAGCAGCTTAGCGGTTCAAGGCTCGTGGGGCGAGCAGTACTTC | CASSLAVQGSWGEQYF
TRBJ1-4 | - | TRBD1 | TRBV7-9 | TGTGCCAGCAGCCTCCGGGACAGGGATGAAAAACTGTTTTTT | CASSLRDRDEKLFF
TRBJ2-7 | - | - | TRBV30 | TGTGCCTGGAGGACAGAACGCTCCTACGAGCAGTACTTC | CAWRTERSYEQYF
TRBJ2-1 | - | TRBD2 | TRBV7-6 | TGTGCCAGCAGCCTAACGGGACTAGCGGGGAATGAGCAGTTCTTC | CASSLTGLAGNEQFF
TRBJ2-7 | - | - | TRBV19 | TGTGCCAGTAGTATTTCGGCAGGCATTGGGTACGAGCAGTACTTC | CASSISAGIGYEQYF
TRBJ1-6 | - | - | TRBV2 | TGTGCCAGCACCCAGGGACTACTGGGAAATTCACCCCTCCACTTT | CASTQGLLGNSPLHF
TRBJ2-3 | - | - | TRBV7-2 | TGTGCCAGCAGCTTTACTGGGGGAGGTCCCTCGGATACGCAGTATTTT | CASSFTGGGPSDTQYF
TRBJ2-3 | - | - | TRBV4-1 | TGCGCCAGCAGCCAATTAGCCAGCACAGATACGCAGTATTTT | CASSQLASTDTQYF
TRBJ1-1 | - | - | TRBV4-2 | TGTGCCAGCAGCCAAGAGGCCGGTCACATGAACACTGAAGCTTTCTTT | CASSQEAGHMNTEAFF
TRBJ2-3 | once | TRBD2 | TRBV4-2 | TGTGCCAGCAGCCAAGATCCTCAGCGGGGGGAAGCTGATACGCAGTATTTT | CASSQDPQRGEADTQYF
TRBJ1-3 | few | - | TRBV29-1 | TGCAGCGTTGAAAGTGGAAACACCATATATTTT | CSVESGNTIYF
TRBJ2-7 | - | - | TRBV19 | TGTGCCAGTAAGGCGGAAAGTGGGCCTCTCGAGCAGTACTTC | CASKAESGPLEQYF
TRBJ2-1 | - | - | TRBV7-9 | TGTGCCAGCAGCTATCAGAACCTCCAGCAGTTCTTC | CASSYQNLQQFF
TRBJ2-2 | - | - | TRBV11-2 | TGTGCCAGCAGCTCGGTAGGGACCGGGGAGCTGTTTTTT | CASSSVGTGELFF
TRBJ1-1 | - | - | TRBV9 | TGTGCCAGCAGCGCGGAGGGGCGGACTGAAGCTTTCTTT | CASSAEGRTEAFF
TRBJ2-7 | - | TRBD2 | TRBV4-2 | TGTGCCAGCAGCCCGCCGACTAGCGGGACCTACGAGCAGTACTTC | CASSPPTSGTYEQYF
TRBJ1-1 | - | - | TRBV5-1 | TGCGCCAGCAGCTTGGACAGCAACACTGAAGCTTTCTTT | CASSLDSNTEAFF
TRBJ2-7 | - | TRBD1 | TRBV5-6 | TGTGCCAGCAGCACCGCGGACAGGGCCGAGCAGTACTTC | CASSTADRAEQYF
TRBJ2-7 | - | TRBD2 | TRBV4-3 | TGCGCCAGCAGCCAACCAGCGGGAGTGGCCTACGAGCAGTACTTC | CASSQPAGVAYEQYF
TRBJ2-3 | - | - | TRBV9 | TGTGCCAGCAGCGTAGATTCGGGTGGGGTGTCAGATACGCAGTATTTT | CASSVDSGGVSDTQYF
TRBJ2-1 | - | TRBD2 | TRBV27 | TGTGCCAGCAGTAGGGGACTAGCGGGAGTGGAGCAGTTCTTC | CASSRGLAGVEQFF
TRBJ2-7 | - | - | TRBV7-3 | TGTGCCAGCAGCCTTTATCCCGGGAAGGCCTACGAGCAGTACTTC | CASSLYPGKAYEQYF
TRBJ2-1 | - | TRBD2 | TRBV7-6 | TGTGCCAGCAGCTGGCTAGCGGGAGAAGTCTACAATGAGCAGTTCTTC | CASSWLAGEVYNEQFF
TRBJ1-2 | - | - | TRBV5-4 | TGTGCCAGCAGCACAAAGAGTGGAGAGCTGGAATATGGCTACACCTTC | CASSTKSGELEYGYTF
TRBJ2-1 | - | - | TRBV19 | TGTGCCAGTAGTATTGGTACCCATGAGCAGTTCTTC | CASSIGTHEQFF
TRBJ1-1 | - | - | TRBV6-6 | TGTGCCAGCAGTTACTCCACTGAAGCTTTCTTT | CASSYSTEAFF
TRBJ2-1 | - | TRBD2 | TRBV7-6 | TGTGCCAGCAGCGAAAGCGGGGTCAATGAGCAGTTCTTC | CASSESGVNEQFF
TRBJ1-2 | - | - | TRBV6-5 | TGTGCCAGCAGCCGAGAACCAGCGTTTGGCTACACCTTC | CASSREPAFGYTF
TRBJ2-1 | - | - | TRBV12-2 | TGTGCAAGTCGCTTCTCGACGGGACTAGCGGGGCCCTACAATGAGCAGTTCTTC | CASRFSTGLAGPYNEQFF
TRBJ2-1 | - | - | TRBV6-5 | TGTGCCAGCAGTTACGACCACAATGAGCAGTTCTTC | CASSYDHNEQFF
TRBJ2-7 | - | - | TRBV27 | TGTGCCAGCAGTTTACACACGGCCTACGAGCAGTACTTC | CASSLHTAYEQYF
TRBJ2-5 | - | - | TRBV11-2 | TGTGCCAGCAGCTTATGGGCTAGCCCAAGCCAAGAGACCCAGTACTTC | CASSLWASPSQETQYF
TRBJ2-2 | - | - | TRBV5-1 | TGCGCCAGCGGGGGGACAGCGAACACCGGGGAGCTGTTTTTT | CASGGTANTGELFF
TRBJ2-7 | - | - | TRBV7-9 | TGTGCCAGCAGCCCGTACAGGGCTGCCTACGAGCAGTACTTC | CASSPYRAAYEQYF
TRBJ2-1 | - | TRBD1 | TRBV5-6 | TGTGCCAGCAGCTTGGGGACAGGTTACAATGAGCAGTTCTTC | CASSLGTGYNEQFF
TRBJ2-1 | - | - | TRBV11-3 | TGTGCCAGCAGCTCCACTACAGGGATCTACAGTGAGCAGTTCTTC | CASSSTTGIYSEQFF
TRBJ2-7 | - | TRBD2 | TRBV4-1 | TGCGCCAGCAGCCTCAAAACTAGCGGGGGGATTCCCTCCTACGAGCAGTACTTC | CASSLKTSGGIPSYEQYF
TRBJ2-7 | - | TRBD1 | TRBV2 | TGTGCCAGCAGCGAAGACAGGGGGCACACCTACGAGCAGTACTTC | CASSEDRGHTYEQYF
TRBJ2-7 | - | - | TRBV5-1 | TGCGCCAGCAGCTTGGGAGGAGGGGAGGTGATATACGAGCAGTACTTC | CASSLGGGEVIYEQYF
TRBJ1-2 | - | - | TRBV19 | TGTGCCAGTAGTAATAGTCGAGGCTCGGGAGCTCGATACTATGGCTACACCTTC | CASSNSRGSGARYYGYTF
TRBJ1-5 | - | TRBD1 | TRBV4-1 | TGCGCCAGCAGCCAAGGTGCACAGGGGATAGGTCAGCCCCAGCATTTT | CASSQGAQGIGQPQHF
TRBJ2-7 | - | - | TRBV7-2 | TGTGCCAGCAGCTTAGGGCGCTGGGTCTACGAGCAGTACTTC | CASSLGRWVYEQYF